The clone carrying this T cell receptor beta chain was detected once. Looked up from germline, CDR1 is SGHRS and CDR2 is YFSETQ. CDR3 length: 13 amino acids. Trimming cost V 3 bases and J 1 base, with 7 bases left between them. The data were produced by immunoSEQ multiplex PCR, yet TCRdb's version contains in-frame clones alone and is incomplete. The table includes 600,000 to 900,000 clones, approximately 85% detected once. The data were obtained in a study of shared T cell receptors in the human thymus. A further study also used this sample, focusing on human thymus T cells.

The chain recombines TRBV5-1 with TRBJ1-1; D gene unclear. The receptor comes from a girl in the first two years of life with a congenital heart defect. Sequencing was carried out using thymocytes. The CDR3: CASSYRENTEAFF. CDR3 in DNA: TGCGCCAGCAGCTACCGGGAGAACACTGAAGCTTTCTTT.